This TCR beta chain was obtained from a study of early T cells in non-severe SARS-CoV-2 infection. Study-wide context: Sequenced material consisted of bulk RNA (from unsorted whole blood), and chains were unpaired.

Individually, cDNA molecules had unique molecular identifiers attached to them. TCRdb reprocessed the 5' RACE reads via MiXCR and lists one record per CDR3 protein. The table records 20,000 to 30,000 distinct CDR3 sequences, approximately 5.1% of them present only once. This CDR3 contains 14 residues. Trimming at V came to 1 base and at J to 3 bases, leaving 5 bases not matched to a gene. The germline gives CDR1 DFQATT, CDR2 SNEGSKA (reference sequence). The receptor was derived from an adult who was a healthcare worker with PCR-confirmed SARS-CoV-2 infection or an uninfected control (not recorded which). Sequenced sample: whole blood. The V call is TRBV20-1, the J call TRBJ2-7; 8 positions match TRBD2. This CDR3 is CSARVGLDYYEQYF. In DNA form, the CDR3 reads TGCAGTGCTAGAGTGGGACTAGATTACTACGAGCAGTACTTC.